The text below deals with one T cell receptor beta chain. Its target is unknown. Preparation of the TCRbeta library was carried out with unique molecular identifiers. TCRdb reprocessed the PCR reads with MiXCR, giving one entry per CDR3 protein. The table includes approximately 250,000 distinct CDR3 sequences, about 25% detected once. These data are taken from a study of T-cell reconstitution after alpha-beta-depleted transplantation in children. Notes on the study in general: Diversity and T-cell counts at one year after transplant derived mostly from new T cells. Several patients had high TCRbeta diversity at day 60; it came from surviving recipient T cells and thymic progenitors. In patients about two months after transplant, alpha-beta T cells reportedly arose from several hundred expanded graft clones.

CDR1 and CDR2 from the germline V gene are DFQATT and SNEGSKA (reference sequence). V lost 5 bases to trimming and J lost 3 bases; unmatched junction nucleotides: 16. CDR3 size: 17 residues. The V call is TRBV20-1, the J call TRBJ2-7; 10 bases agree with TRBD1. The TCR was taken from a girl between 2 and 10 years old with Fanconi anemia, due to receive a stem cell transplant. Sequencing was performed on PBMCs, taken before TCRalphabeta/CD19-depleted stem cell transplant. CDR3: CSAGMGGTGVLGYEQYF. In DNA form, the CDR3 reads TGCAGTGCTGGGATGGGAGGGACAGGGGTCCTAGGCTACGAGCAGTACTTC.